The sequence of this T cell receptor beta chain was determined in a study of T cell responses to AZD1222 COVID-19 vaccine. Study background: Timing groups of about 4 and about 12 weeks for second doses were pooled. Findings and caveats of the study: Just 5 or 6 AZD1222 recipients tested seropositive at baseline. Unmutated variant regions reportedly attract nearly half of all spike-specific TCRs. Donors in the cohort were predominantly white British and more often female, and clonal diversity was possibly underestimated.

Remarks on this clone: Its target is unknown.

Per germline, CDR1 SNHLY and CDR2 FYNNEI. V lost 11 bases to trimming and J lost 1 base; unmatched junction nucleotides: 7. The CDR3 covers 13 residues. Produced via immunoSEQ multiplex PCR; TCRdb's table is partial and in-frame only. The sample yields about 140,000 clones, about 91% seen once. The sample consisted of peripheral blood, taken on day 0 of AZD1222 vaccination. The chain has TRBV2 and TRBJ2-7, with TRBD1 identical over 8 bases. This clonotype was sampled from an adult in good health. The DNA of the CDR3 is TGTGCCGGTGGGACAGGAAGATCCTACGAGCAGTACTTC. This translates into CAGGTGRSYEQYF.